A selection of T cell receptor beta chains follows, all from one sample in a study of OX40 agonist ivuxolimab in advanced cancers. Libraries were prepared by immunoSEQ multiplex PCR; TCRdb keeps only in-frame clonotypes and omits some of them. The data hold more than 25,000 clones, with about 74% observed a single time. Here the sequenced sample was CD4+ or CD8+ T cells sorted from blood, taken in a trial of the OX40 agonist ivuxolimab. These receptors all stem from an adult with an advanced solid tumor such as melanoma, head and neck, liver or kidney cancer. The CDR3 runs from the conserved cysteine through the conserved F or W. Each record gives: CDR3 protein, CDR3 DNA, J gene, V gene, clone size, D gene. D genes are given only for firm matches. A row's size may be missing; if present it is once, few, many or a size class.

cdr3_aa: CASCPGINSPLHF; cdr3_nt: TGTGCCAGCTGTCCCGGGATCAATTCACCCCTCCACTTT; j_call: TRBJ1-6; v_call: TRBV2; clone_size: few; d_call: .
cdr3_aa: CASSLGSGPEAFF; cdr3_nt: TGTGCCAGCAGCTTAGGATCAGGACCCGAGGCTTTCTTT; j_call: TRBJ1-1; v_call: TRBV7-9; clone_size: .; d_call: .
cdr3_aa: CSVLRDSSRTNYGYTF; cdr3_nt: TGCAGCGTCCTCCGGGACAGCTCCCGAACTAACTATGGCTACACCTTC; j_call: TRBJ1-2; v_call: TRBV29-1; clone_size: many; d_call: TRBD1
cdr3_aa: CASSVKSEAFF; cdr3_nt: TGTGCCAGCAGTGTGAAGTCTGAAGCTTTCTTT; j_call: TRBJ1-1; v_call: TRBV6-5; clone_size: .; d_call: .
cdr3_aa: CAVTGGLDEQYF; cdr3_nt: TGCGCCGTGACAGGGGGTTTGGACGAGCAGTACTTC; j_call: TRBJ2-7; v_call: TRBV10-2; clone_size: .; d_call: TRBD1
cdr3_aa: CASSPDGSGALGTQYF; cdr3_nt: TGCGCCAGCAGCCCCGACGGGAGCGGGGCCCTTGGGACCCAGTACTTC; j_call: TRBJ2-5; v_call: TRBV5-1; clone_size: few; d_call: TRBD2
cdr3_aa: CASSASRTGDYSGNTIYF; cdr3_nt: TGTGCCAGCAGCGCCTCTAGGACAGGGGATTATTCTGGAAACACCATATATTTT; j_call: TRBJ1-3; v_call: TRBV21-1; clone_size: .; d_call: .
cdr3_aa: CASSRAATGEYNSPLHF; cdr3_nt: TGTGCCAGCAGCAGAGCGGCCACAGGGGAATATAATTCACCCCTCCACTTT; j_call: TRBJ1-6; v_call: TRBV11-2; clone_size: .; d_call: TRBD1
cdr3_aa: CASSLRDLQETQYF; cdr3_nt: TGTGCCAGCAGCCTACGGGACTTACAAGAGACCCAGTACTTC; j_call: TRBJ2-5; v_call: TRBV7-9; clone_size: .; d_call: .
cdr3_aa: CASSFSQGQPQHF; cdr3_nt: TGTGCCAGCAGCTTTTCCCAAGGGCAGCCCCAGCATTTT; j_call: TRBJ1-5; v_call: TRBV7-2; clone_size: .; d_call: .
cdr3_aa: CASSEGLFGYGYTF; cdr3_nt: TGTGCCAGCAGTGAAGGCTTGTTTGGCTATGGCTACACCTTC; j_call: TRBJ1-2; v_call: TRBV6-1; clone_size: .; d_call: .
cdr3_aa: CASSVPGTDTQYF; cdr3_nt: TGTGCCAGCAGTGTCCCGGGCACAGATACGCAGTATTTT; j_call: TRBJ2-3; v_call: TRBV6-1; clone_size: once; d_call: .
cdr3_aa: CASSFGTAMNTEAFF; cdr3_nt: TGTGCCAGCAGCTTCGGGACGGCAATGAACACTGAAGCTTTCTTT; j_call: TRBJ1-1; v_call: TRBV7-2; clone_size: .; d_call: .
cdr3_aa: CASSLGTGDNYGYTF; cdr3_nt: TGTGCCAGCAGCTTGGGGACAGGGGATAACTATGGCTACACCTTC; j_call: TRBJ1-2; v_call: TRBV5-6; clone_size: .; d_call: TRBD1
cdr3_aa: CASSLLGEAFF; cdr3_nt: TGTGCCAGCAGCTTGTTAGGAGAAGCTTTCTTT; j_call: TRBJ1-1; v_call: TRBV5-4; clone_size: .; d_call: .
cdr3_aa: CAWRRPGPHNSPLHF; cdr3_nt: TGTGCCTGGAGAAGACCGGGACCGCATAATTCACCCCTCCACTTT; j_call: TRBJ1-6; v_call: TRBV30; clone_size: .; d_call: .
cdr3_aa: CASSREQNTEAFF; cdr3_nt: TGTGCCAGCAGTAGGGAGCAGAACACTGAAGCTTTCTTT; j_call: TRBJ1-1; v_call: TRBV6-4; clone_size: .; d_call: .
cdr3_aa: CASSQDWIVSDTQYF; cdr3_nt: TGTGCCAGCAGCCAAGATTGGATAGTGTCAGATACGCAGTATTTT; j_call: TRBJ2-3; v_call: TRBV4-2; clone_size: .; d_call: .
cdr3_aa: CASSEQFMNTEAFF; cdr3_nt: TGCGCCAGCAGCGAACAATTCATGAACACTGAAGCTTTCTTT; j_call: TRBJ1-1; v_call: TRBV5-1; clone_size: .; d_call: .
cdr3_aa: CASGVALSGSPLHF; cdr3_nt: TGTGCCAGCGGAGTAGCCCTAAGTGGTTCACCCCTCCACTTT; j_call: TRBJ1-6; v_call: TRBV6-5; clone_size: .; d_call: .
cdr3_aa: CASSEGQTNQETQYF; cdr3_nt: TGTGCCAGCAGTGAGGGACAGACAAACCAAGAGACCCAGTACTTC; j_call: TRBJ2-5; v_call: TRBV6-1; clone_size: once; d_call: TRBD1
cdr3_aa: CATTQGGTATDTQYF; cdr3_nt: TGTGCCACCACCCAGGGTGGGACCGCCACAGATACGCAGTATTTT; j_call: TRBJ2-3; v_call: TRBV19; clone_size: .; d_call: .
cdr3_aa: CASSLAFQPQHF; cdr3_nt: TGTGCCAGCAGTCTCGCGTTTCAGCCCCAGCATTTT; j_call: TRBJ1-5; v_call: TRBV28; clone_size: .; d_call: .
cdr3_aa: CASEDRNNQPQHF; cdr3_nt: TGTGCCAGCGAAGACAGAAACAATCAGCCCCAGCATTTT; j_call: TRBJ1-5; v_call: TRBV19; clone_size: .; d_call: .
cdr3_aa: CASSLRGDNQPQHF; cdr3_nt: TGTGCCAGCAGCCTCAGGGGAGACAATCAGCCCCAGCATTTT; j_call: TRBJ1-5; v_call: TRBV5-4; clone_size: few; d_call: .
cdr3_aa: CASSLGRDRRQETQYF; cdr3_nt: TGTGCCAGCTCACTGGGAAGGGACAGAAGACAAGAGACCCAGTACTTC; j_call: TRBJ2-5; v_call: TRBV18; clone_size: .; d_call: TRBD1
cdr3_aa: CASSLKVNYNEQFF; cdr3_nt: TGTGCCAGCAGTCTCAAGGTCAACTACAATGAGCAGTTCTTC; j_call: TRBJ2-1; v_call: TRBV6-5; clone_size: few; d_call: .
cdr3_aa: CASSQAPGSSNYGYTF; cdr3_nt: TGCGCCAGCAGCCAAGCCCCGGGGTCCAGCAACTATGGCTACACCTTC; j_call: TRBJ1-2; v_call: TRBV4-1; clone_size: .; d_call: .
cdr3_aa: CASSQDTGTGEPYEQYF; cdr3_nt: TGTGCCAGCAGCCAAGATACCGGGACAGGGGAACCCTACGAGCAGTACTTC; j_call: TRBJ2-7; v_call: TRBV4-2; clone_size: .; d_call: TRBD1
cdr3_aa: CASSSRDRATNYGYTF; cdr3_nt: TGTGCCAGCAGCTCGAGGGACAGGGCGACTAACTATGGCTACACCTTC; j_call: TRBJ1-2; v_call: TRBV5-6; clone_size: once; d_call: TRBD1
cdr3_aa: CASSGTGELFF; cdr3_nt: TGTGCCAGCTCGGGGACCGGGGAGCTGTTTTTT; j_call: TRBJ2-2; v_call: TRBV18; clone_size: .; d_call: .
cdr3_aa: CASRLGGTEAFF; cdr3_nt: TGTGCCAGCAGATTGGGAGGCACTGAAGCTTTCTTT; j_call: TRBJ1-1; v_call: TRBV28; clone_size: few; d_call: .
cdr3_aa: CASSLAGEGSPLHF; cdr3_nt: TGTGCCAGCAGTTTGGCAGGGGAAGGATCACCCCTCCACTTT; j_call: TRBJ1-6; v_call: TRBV28; clone_size: medium-sized; d_call: .
cdr3_aa: CASSLRTNSNSPLHF; cdr3_nt: TGTGCCAGCAGCCTAAGGACAAACAGTAATTCACCCCTCCACTTT; j_call: TRBJ1-6; v_call: TRBV11-2; clone_size: .; d_call: .
cdr3_aa: CASSNRGGLAGSATQYF; cdr3_nt: TGTGCCAGCAGCAACAGAGGCGGGCTAGCGGGGTCCGCCACGCAGTATTTT; j_call: TRBJ2-3; v_call: TRBV13; clone_size: .; d_call: TRBD2
cdr3_aa: CASTGGSTEAFF; cdr3_nt: TGTGCCAGCACCGGGGGGAGCACTGAAGCTTTCTTT; j_call: TRBJ1-1; v_call: TRBV6-1; clone_size: .; d_call: .
cdr3_aa: CASSLGGRSWETQYF; cdr3_nt: TGTGCCAGCAGCTTAGGGGGACGGTCATGGGAGACCCAGTACTTC; j_call: TRBJ2-5; v_call: TRBV13; clone_size: few; d_call: .
cdr3_aa: CASSLQGSSNNYGYTF; cdr3_nt: TGTGCCAGCAGCTTGCAGGGGTCCTCTAATAACTATGGCTACACCTTC; j_call: TRBJ1-2; v_call: TRBV9; clone_size: once; d_call: .
cdr3_aa: CASSLVKPGASTDTQYF; cdr3_nt: TGCGCCAGCAGCTTGGTCAAGCCTGGGGCTAGCACAGATACGCAGTATTTT; j_call: TRBJ2-3; v_call: TRBV5-1; clone_size: .; d_call: .
cdr3_aa: CASSIGGRSNQPQHF; cdr3_nt: TGTGCCAGTAGTATAGGTGGCAGAAGCAATCAGCCCCAGCATTTT; j_call: TRBJ1-5; v_call: TRBV19; clone_size: .; d_call: .
cdr3_aa: CASSLLAGATGELFF; cdr3_nt: TGTGCCAGCAGCTTACTAGCGGGGGCCACCGGGGAGCTGTTTTTT; j_call: TRBJ2-2; v_call: TRBV7-9; clone_size: .; d_call: TRBD2
cdr3_aa: CSVDGLAGMNYEQYF; cdr3_nt: TGCAGCGTTGATGGACTAGCGGGGATGAACTACGAGCAGTACTTC; j_call: TRBJ2-7; v_call: TRBV29-1; clone_size: few; d_call: TRBD2
cdr3_aa: CATSRETSGGGRNTQYF; cdr3_nt: TGTGCCACCAGCAGGGAGACTAGCGGGGGGGGTCGAAATACGCAGTATTTT; j_call: TRBJ2-3; v_call: TRBV15; clone_size: .; d_call: TRBD2
cdr3_aa: CASSVGTPYNSPLHF; cdr3_nt: TGTGCCAGCAGCGTTGGGACACCCTATAATTCACCCCTCCACTTT; j_call: TRBJ1-6; v_call: TRBV2; clone_size: .; d_call: .
cdr3_aa: CASSESPQAYF; cdr3_nt: TGTGCCAGCAGTGAATCCCCTCAAGCGTACTTC; j_call: TRBJ2-7; v_call: TRBV6-5; clone_size: .; d_call: .
cdr3_aa: CAWSAGQGAGGYTF; cdr3_nt: TGTGCCTGGAGTGCGGGACAGGGGGCGGGGGGCTACACCTTC; j_call: TRBJ1-2; v_call: TRBV30; clone_size: .; d_call: TRBD1
cdr3_aa: CASSRRGIIGETQYF; cdr3_nt: TGCGCCAGCAGCCGCCGAGGAATTATTGGGGAGACCCAGTACTTC; j_call: TRBJ2-5; v_call: TRBV5-1; clone_size: .; d_call: .
cdr3_aa: CASSVRVLYGYTF; cdr3_nt: TGTGCCAGCAGCGTCCGAGTACTCTATGGCTACACCTTC; j_call: TRBJ1-2; v_call: TRBV5-6; clone_size: .; d_call: .
cdr3_aa: CASSIGGRVNTEAFF; cdr3_nt: TGTGCCAGTAGTATAGGTGGAAGGGTGAACACTGAAGCTTTCTTT; j_call: TRBJ1-1; v_call: TRBV19; clone_size: .; d_call: .
cdr3_aa: CASSETAGVGEKLFF; cdr3_nt: TGTGCCAGCAGTGAAACCGCAGGGGTGGGTGAAAAACTGTTTTTT; j_call: TRBJ1-4; v_call: TRBV25-1; clone_size: once; d_call: .
cdr3_aa: CASSLQGATVQEKLFF; cdr3_nt: TGCGCCAGCAGCCTACAGGGGGCAACTGTGCAGGAAAAACTGTTTTTT; j_call: TRBJ1-4; v_call: TRBV5-1; clone_size: many; d_call: TRBD1
cdr3_aa: CASSPGGGITDTQYF; cdr3_nt: TGTGCCAGCAGCCCTGGGGGGGGCATCACAGATACGCAGTATTTT; j_call: TRBJ2-3; v_call: TRBV7-9; clone_size: .; d_call: .
cdr3_aa: CASSLPGQGGTEAFF; cdr3_nt: TGTGCCAGCAGCTTGCCGGGACAGGGGGGTACTGAAGCTTTCTTT; j_call: TRBJ1-1; v_call: TRBV4-2; clone_size: .; d_call: TRBD1
cdr3_aa: CASSGSGAGTQYF; cdr3_nt: TGTGCCAGCAGTGGTTCGGGGGCAGGGACGCAGTATTTT; j_call: TRBJ2-3; v_call: TRBV2; clone_size: .; d_call: .
cdr3_aa: CASSYKGGYEQYF; cdr3_nt: TGTGCCAGCAGTTATAAGGGGGGATACGAGCAGTACTTC; j_call: TRBJ2-7; v_call: TRBV27; clone_size: few; d_call: .
cdr3_aa: CAQGAYEQYF; cdr3_nt: TGTGCCCAAGGGGCTTACGAGCAGTACTTC; j_call: TRBJ2-7; v_call: TRBV21-1; clone_size: .; d_call: .
cdr3_aa: CASSLGAAGGTEAFF; cdr3_nt: TGCGCCAGCAGCTTGGGGGCGGCAGGGGGGACTGAAGCTTTCTTT; j_call: TRBJ1-1; v_call: TRBV5-1; clone_size: few; d_call: TRBD1